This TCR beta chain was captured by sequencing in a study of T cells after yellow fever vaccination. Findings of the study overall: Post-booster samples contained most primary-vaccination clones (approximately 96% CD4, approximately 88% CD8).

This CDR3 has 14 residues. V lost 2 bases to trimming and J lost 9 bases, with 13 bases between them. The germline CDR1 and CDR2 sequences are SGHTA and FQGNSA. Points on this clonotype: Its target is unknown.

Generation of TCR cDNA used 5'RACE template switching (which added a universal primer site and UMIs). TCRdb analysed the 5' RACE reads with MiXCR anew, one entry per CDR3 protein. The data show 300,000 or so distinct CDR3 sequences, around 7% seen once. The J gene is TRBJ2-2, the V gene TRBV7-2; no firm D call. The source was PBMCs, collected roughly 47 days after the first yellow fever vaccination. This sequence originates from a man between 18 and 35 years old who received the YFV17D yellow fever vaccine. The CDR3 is CASSLSGFMRELFF. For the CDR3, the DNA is TGTGCCAGCAGCTTATCAGGATTTATGAGGGAGCTGTTTTTT.